This TCR beta chain was identified in a study of blood T cell repertoires in COVID-19 (dated by TCRdb to about 2020). Broadly, across the study: Samples from collaborators originated in the United States, Italy and Spain and spanned both the acute and convalescent phases of COVID-19. The samples were drawn from the first 160 participants of the ongoing ImmuneRACE study and from 950 to 1,500 subjects provided by 6 global collaborators. The repertoires were made available in a free public database intended to serve as a resource for research on the immune response to SARS-CoV-2. HLA class I and class II types, where available, came from metadata supplied by the sample provider rather than from assay-based typing. The material from the prospective study consisted of cDNA or gDNA derived from T cells, B-cell-depleted T cells, or PBMCs. The dataset comprised deeply sampled blood TCRbeta repertoires from subjects exposed to, actively infected with, or recovered from COVID-19. A de-identified subject ID, COVID-19 status, age in years and sex were almost always included in the sample metadata. Here is what the overall study found, with its caveats: The amount of clinical and demographic metadata varied by source and participant and was provided uncurated.

Concerning this clone: Its cognate antigen has yet to be identified. No per-base quality is available; no much larger clone lies one base away.

Taken from cysteine to phenylalanine, the CDR3 has 13 residues. The read is trimmed to its CDR3 DNA, 39 bases read in frame from base 1. CDR1 MNHEY and CDR2 SMNVEV were looked up in the germline V gene (reference sequence). V was cut back by 5 bases and J by 1 base, leaving a gap of 9 bases between them. One collaborating source in Seattle enrolled patients during active infection and followed them longitudinally through the course of disease. Each collaborating institution followed its own protocols to collect whole blood in K2EDTA tubes. For TCRbeta analysis, collaborators shipped samples in one of three forms: frozen whole blood, isolated PBMCs, or DNA extracted from either of those sample types. The immunoSEQ Assay, a bias-controlled multiplex PCR, was used to amplify TCRbeta CDR3 regions from genomic DNA. The authors' analysis ran thus. Within the assay, amplification of reference gene primers was used to estimate how many nucleated cells each sample contained. To quantify the absolute abundance of each unique TCRbeta CDR3 rearrangement, sequence reads were collapsed and filtered. For each sample, productive Simpson clonality was calculated by taking the square root of Simpson's diversity index across productive rearrangements. This immuneACCESS table, as held by TCRdb, lists in-frame sequences with V and J called but not all clones. Of the missing ones, under half trace to an unresolved V gene in checked studies; the others have no known cause. Clone size and the V and J calls come from that table; the DNA yielded D and trimming. The sample profile shows some 72,000 clones; 80% of them were found once. The ten largest make up around 13% of the sample.

The sample consisted of peripheral blood. The chain uses TRBV27 and TRBJ2-7; the D region possibly corresponds to TRBD1 (5 bases align). The source of this sequence is a man aged 45 to 65 with COVID-19, enrolled during active disease. The bases are TGTGCCAGCAGTCCACAGGTGTCCTACGAGCAGTACTTC. This translates into CASSPQVSYEQYF.